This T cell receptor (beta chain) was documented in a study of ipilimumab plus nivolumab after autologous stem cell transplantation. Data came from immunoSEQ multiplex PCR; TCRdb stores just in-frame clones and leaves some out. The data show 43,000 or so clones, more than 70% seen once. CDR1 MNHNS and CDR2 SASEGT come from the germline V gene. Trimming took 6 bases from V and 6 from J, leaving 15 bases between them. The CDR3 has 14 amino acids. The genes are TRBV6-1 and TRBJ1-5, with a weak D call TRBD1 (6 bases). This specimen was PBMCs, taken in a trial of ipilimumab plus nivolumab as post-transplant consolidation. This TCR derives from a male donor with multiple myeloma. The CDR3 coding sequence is TGTGCCAGCAGACCCCTGACAGGACCTCAGCCCCAGCATTTT. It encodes CASRPLTGPQPQHF.